Below, 10 T cell receptor beta chains from the same sample are listed, as sequenced in a study of T cells in Graves' hyperthyroidism and ophthalmopathy (dated by TCRdb to between 2017 and 2020). The protocol used for the library was multiplex PCR. Sequencing used an Illumina HiSeq 2000. Amplification of TCR beta CDR3 regions was carried out from RNA transcripts. For the first round of RT-PCR on the TCR CDR3, the HTBI primer set was used together with the Qiagen OneStep RT-PCR kit. The public reads were quality trimmed at Q25 with fastp and then assembled into clones with MiXCR by TCRdb, keeping productive beta chains. For every CDR3 protein sequence, its rows merge into one entry that carries the most common genes and DNA. The sample records roughly 560,000 distinct CDR3 sequences, roughly 14% of which are singletons. The biggest ten clones account for around 4.5% of the sample. Sequences were obtained from blood. Receptor source: a woman in her forties with Graves' ophthalmopathy.

This clonotype was observed a handful of times. This chain connects TRBV5-1 to TRBJ2-7; D gene uncertain. There are 13 residues in the CDR3. Per the germline V gene, CDR1 is SGHRS and CDR2 is YFSETQ. Deletions cut 0 bases from V and 4 bases from J, with 8 bases between. In DNA form, the CDR3 reads TGCGCCAGCAGCTTGGAGATCCAGTACGAGCAGTACTTC. Translation gives CASSLEIQYEQYF.

This clonotype was recorded many times. CDR3 sequence (DNA): TGCAGTGCTAGGAACGACTTGATCTCTGGAAACACCATATATTTT. This translates into CSARNDLISGNTIYF. V is TRBV20-1 and J is TRBJ1-3; D is undetermined. V shed 3 bases and J shed 0 bases, with 12 bases lying between them. The CDR3 covers 15 residues. Germline CDR1 DFQATT, CDR2 SNEGSKA (reference sequence).

The chain employs TRBV3-1 and TRBJ2-7, with TRBD1 identical over 10 bases. Trimming took 1 base from V and 2 from J; bases not matched to a gene: 2. CDR1 and CDR2 from the germline V gene are LGHDT and YNNKEL (reference sequence). The CDR3 totals 15 residues. This CDR3 is CASSQGTGGTYEQYF. CDR3 sequence (DNA): TGTGCCAGCAGCCAAGGGACAGGGGGTACCTACGAGCAGTACTTC.

This clonotype was observed at least ten times. The rearrangement links TRBV6-5 to TRBJ2-7; no firm D call. CDR3 size: 14 residues. The germline V and J ends were trimmed by 5 bases and 3 bases, with 14 bases remaining between them. Germline loops: CDR1 MNHEY, CDR2 SVGAGI. The CDR3 DNA is TGTGCCAGCAGTACCTCGACACGGATCTACGAGCAGTACTTC. Translated: CASSTSTRIYEQYF.

There are many counts of this clonotype. The rearrangement joins TRBV11-3 to TRBJ1-2, with D maybe TRBD1 (5 bases). The CDR3 runs to 13 residues. The V end was cut by 2 bases, the J end by 4 bases, with 8 bases between. CDR1 and CDR2 from the germline V gene are SGHNT and YENEEA. The DNA for the CDR3 is TGTGCCAGCAGCTTATCAGGGATCTATGGCTACACCTTC. It codes for CASSLSGIYGYTF. Drawing the rest from reference TRBV11-3 and TRBJ1-2, the complete variable domain is EAGVVQSPRYKIIEKKQPVAFWCNPISGHNTLYWYLQNLGQGPELLIRYENEEAVDDSQLPKDRFSAERLKGVDSTLKIQPAELGDSAVYLCASSLSGIYGYTFGSGTRLTVV.

The table lists this clonotype with many counts. Just one base apart from a much larger clone, this may be a read error. The chain couples TRBV12-3 or TRBV12-4 to TRBJ1-5; D perhaps matches TRBD1 (6 bases). The V end lost 1 base, the J end lost 4 bases, and 8 bases lay between the germline ends. The CDR3 covers 14 residues. DNA of the CDR3: TGTGCCAGCAGTTTAGGACAGGCGAATCAGCCCCAGCATTTT. Amino acids: CASSLGQANQPQHF.

The genes are TRBV7-3 and TRBJ2-5; perhaps TRBD1 as D (6 bases). The germline CDR1 and CDR2 sequences are SGHTA and FQGTGA. The germline V and J ends were trimmed by 5 bases and 4 bases, with 17 bases remaining between them. The CDR3 sequence is 15 residues long. This chain's CDR3 is CASSPSFGRGETQYF. The CDR3 nucleotides read TGTGCCAGCAGCCCCTCCTTCGGCAGGGGAGAGACCCAGTACTTC.

This chain joins TRBV3-1 and TRBJ1-1; weak D call: TRBD1 (5 bases). V lost 2 bases to trimming and J lost 1 base, with 8 bases between them. Germline V gene data show CDR1 as LGHDT and CDR2 as YNNKEL (reference sequence). The CDR3 consists of 14 residues. The CDR3 sequence: CASSQKQANTEAFF. The CDR3 DNA follows: TGTGCCAGCAGCCAAAAACAGGCGAACACTGAAGCTTTCTTT.

The chain uses TRBV7-8 and TRBJ2-4; a possible D gene is TRBD1 (6 bases). The CDR3 has 16 amino acids. The V and J ends lost 3 bases and 6 bases respectively, with 18 bases between them. Per the germline V gene, CDR1 is SGHVS and CDR2 is FQNEAQ. The chain's CDR3 is CASSFATADRRNIQYF. DNA for the CDR3: TGTGCCAGCAGCTTTGCAACCGCTGACAGGAGAAACATTCAGTACTTC. Looking up the rest from reference TRBV7-8 and TRBJ2-4 gives the full variable domain: GAGVSQSPRYKVAKRGQDVALRCDPISGHVSLFWYQQALGQGPEFLTYFQNEAQLDKSGLPSDRFFAERPEGSVSTLKIQRTQQEDSAVYLCASSFATADRRNIQYFGAGTRLSVL.

Many counts were recorded for this clonotype. V and J are TRBV28 and TRBJ1-1; D remains unclear. CDR3 size: 13 residues. In germline, CDR1 is MDHEN, CDR2 SYDVKM. V was clipped by 3 bases and J by 5 bases, with 10 bases between them. CDR3 nucleotides: TGTGCCAGCAGTTTGGGGAGAGAGACTGAAGCTTTCTTT. This encodes CASSLGRETEAFF. The full variable domain, in which reference TRBV28 and TRBJ1-1 provide the parts outside the CDR3, is DVKVTQSSRYLVKRTGEKVFLECVQDMDHENMFWYRQDPGLGLRLIYFSYDVKMKEKGDIPEGYSVSREKKERFSLILESASTNQTSMYLCASSLGRETEAFFGQGTRLTVV.